Detailed here is one TCR beta chain. Its antigen is still unknown. The library was obtained by 5' RACE. Each TCR library was prepared from around 3,400 ng of total RNA. cDNA was synthesized with SMARTScribe reverse transcriptase in eight separate reactions per sample. During cDNA synthesis, template switching introduced unique molecular identifiers that contained a 6-nucleotide sample barcode. TCRalpha and TCRbeta cDNA was amplified in two nested PCRs of 16 and 9 cycles, and bead purification was carried out after each PCR. Before amplification, the cDNA was treated with uracil DNA-glycosylase and purified using the QIAquick PCR purification kit. In the second PCR, Illumina TruSeq-compatible adapters and sample-specific barcodes were added. TapeStation and Qubit were used to check library quality and concentration, and roughly 4.9 ng of each library was pooled. Pooled libraries were sequenced on an Illumina HiSeq2500 single-index Rapid Run with 2 x 100 bp reads and custom sequencing primers. For the original study's pipeline: MiGEC version 1.2.6 was used for UMI-based consensus assembly, which corrected PCR and sequencing errors. MiXCR version 2.1.1 was used for V(D)J alignment, clonotype assembly and CDR3 extraction. To normalise gene usage, clonotype sharing and MAIT/NKT TCR abundance, the top 1000, 10 000 and 20 000 clonotypes in each sample were analysed. After downsampling to 27 000 UMIs, diversity was calculated as the inverse Simpson index using the vegan R package. Statistical testing used paired Mann-Whitney U tests on the discordant twin pairs and applied Benjamini-Hochberg correction for multiple testing. Through TCRdb reprocessing, the reads give one entry per CDR3 protein sequence; DNA is omitted. The V and J calls and clone size come from TCRdb's table, not from the authors' own analysis. The data table for this sample lists approximately 330,000 distinct CDR3 sequences. Of the sample, roughly 2% is held by the ten largest clones.

This sample was taken from a study of monozygotic twins with inflammatory bowel disease (dated by TCRdb to about 2019). In the study overall: In total, approximately 30 monozygotic twin pairs made up the full study: 19 Danish pairs, all IBD-discordant, plus nine German pairs, of which four were IBD-concordant and five were IBD-discordant. The search for disease-associated traits relied mainly on comparing, within discordant pairs, IBD patients with their genetically identical healthy co-twins. Each individual had, on average, about 151 000 unique TCRalpha sequences and 181 000 unique TCRbeta sequences available for analysis.

The germline V gene specifies MNHNS as CDR1 and SASEGT as CDR2. Inclusive of the bounding cysteine and phenylalanine, the CDR3 is 13 residues long. No DNA appears here. What the research found in general, with its limitations: TCRbeta repertoire diversity, by inverse Simpson index, was decreased in IBD patients compared with their healthy co-twins. Differing immunosuppressive treatments among patients may have added background noise and inter-individual variability to the repertoires. Repertoire similarity did not differ between concordant and discordant twins, possibly due to limited statistical power. No single strong signal or clonotype linked to IBD turned up in the results, so the idea that one exists was not supported. The analysis was unable to tell different T cell subtypes apart. Compared with healthy twins, IBD patients shared fewer clonotypes with other individuals, and the difference was most pronounced in patients with signs of disease activity.

An approximately 2.5 ml peripheral blood sample was drawn into PAXgene tubes per donor and stored at -80°C. Without T cell sorting, total RNA was isolated from whole blood using the PAXgene blood miRNA kit on an automated QIAcube. Peripheral blood from monozygotic twin pairs who were concordant or discordant for inflammatory bowel disease underwent deep TCRalpha and TCRbeta repertoire profiling using unique molecular barcoding. Smoking habits were recorded for all twin pairs, and each individual was classified as a current, former or never smoker. The chain uses TRBV6-1 and TRBJ2-5. Sequences were obtained from blood. This receptor was obtained from a human donor with ulcerative colitis or Crohn's disease, or a healthy co-twin of an affected twin (not recorded which). The CDR3 reads CASDRLYQETQYF.